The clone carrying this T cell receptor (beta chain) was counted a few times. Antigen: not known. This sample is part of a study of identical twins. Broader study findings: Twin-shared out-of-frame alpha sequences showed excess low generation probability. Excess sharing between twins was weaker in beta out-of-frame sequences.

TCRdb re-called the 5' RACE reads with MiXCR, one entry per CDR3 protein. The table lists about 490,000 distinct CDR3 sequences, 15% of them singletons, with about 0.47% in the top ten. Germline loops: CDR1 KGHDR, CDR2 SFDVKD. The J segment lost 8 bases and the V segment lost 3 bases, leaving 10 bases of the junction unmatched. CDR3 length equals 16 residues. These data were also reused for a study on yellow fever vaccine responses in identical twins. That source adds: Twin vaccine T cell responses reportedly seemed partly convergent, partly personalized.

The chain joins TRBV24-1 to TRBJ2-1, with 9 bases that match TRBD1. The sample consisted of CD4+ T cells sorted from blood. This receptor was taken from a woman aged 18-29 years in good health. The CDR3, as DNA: TGTGCCACCAGTGATAGGGGGGACAGGGTCTCGGATGAGCAGTTCTTC. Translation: CATSDRGDRVSDEQFF.